This T cell receptor (beta chain) is from a study of cytomegalovirus exposure and HLA in healthy donors. Overall study results and limits: A later analysis linked a missense variant in DCLRE1C to the trimming of TCR beta V and J genes. The HLA-A and HLA-B alleles of most subjects were reportedly predicted accurately from TCR beta sequences.

Concerning this clone: The antigen is undetermined.

PCR involved 60 Vbeta and 13 Jbeta primers. The data were produced by immunoSEQ multiplex PCR, yet TCRdb's version contains in-frame clones alone and is incomplete. Found here are roughly 110,000 clones, approximately 69% of them singletons; the top ten hold around 3.9%. The CDR3 extends over 11 amino acids. Per the germline V gene, CDR1 is DFQATT and CDR2 is SNEGSKA (reference sequence). Trimming pared 3 bases from V and 5 bases from J, leaving 7 bases between. This clonotype originated in a woman aged 40 to 50 in good health and CMV-seropositive. The V and J genes are TRBV20-1 and TRBJ1-1; D remains unclear. The sequenced sample consisted of PBMCs. CDR3 protein: CSASIATEAFF. CDR3 nucleotides: TGCAGTGCTAGCATCGCGACTGAAGCTTTCTTT.